The 14 T cell receptor beta chains reported below all come from one sample, sequenced in a study of T cell responses to AZD1222 COVID-19 vaccine. Produced via immunoSEQ multiplex PCR; TCRdb's table is partial and in-frame only. The sample has around 150,000 clones; about 91% are singletons. Sequencing was performed on peripheral blood, taken 28 days after the second AZD1222 dose. The receptors here all came from an adult who received the AZD1222 COVID-19 vaccine.

J is TRBJ1-2 and V is TRBV11-2, with a weak D call TRBD1 (6 bases). Germline V CDR1 and CDR2: SGHAT, FQNNGV. This CDR3 has 14 residues. Deletions cut 5 bases from V and 7 bases from J, with 17 bases between. The DNA for the CDR3 is TGTGCCAGCAGCCAGGGGAGAAGCAGAGGTGGCTACACCTTC. It specifies CASSQGRSRGGYTF.

The CDR3 loop is CASSLEGGPWQETQYF. The CDR3 region has the DNA TGTGCCAGCAGCCTGGAGGGGGGCCCATGGCAAGAGACCCAGTACTTC. The chain couples TRBV5-4 to TRBJ2-5; the D call may be TRBD1 or TRBD2 (6 bases each). The CDR3 extends over 16 amino acids. Germline V gene data show CDR1 as SGHNT and CDR2 as YYREEE (reference sequence). The ends were cut back, 4 bases at V and 2 bases at J, with 18 bases in the middle.

The J gene is TRBJ2-7, the V gene TRBV4-1; D is uncertain. The germline V gene has CDR1 MGHRA and CDR2 YSYEKL. The length of the CDR3 is 12 residues. Trimming shortened V by 0 bases and J by 3 bases, and 3 bases separated the two germline ends. CDR3 nucleotide sequence: TGCGCCAGCAGCCAAGATAGCTACGAGCAGTACTTC. Its protein is CASSQDSYEQYF.

This sequence joins TRBV11-2 and TRBJ2-1; 7 bases agree with TRBD1. The CDR3 spans 16 residues. Germline trimming cut 4 bases from V and 6 bases from J; bases unmatched to any gene: 12. Germline-derived CDR1 and CDR2 are SGHAT and FQNNGV. Here the CDR3 reads CASSWRTGGFGNEQFF. The DNA of the CDR3 is TGTGCCAGCAGCTGGAGGACAGGTGGGTTTGGCAATGAGCAGTTCTTC.

The chain is built from TRBV19 and TRBJ1-6; D gene ambiguous. Looked up from germline, CDR1 is LNHDA and CDR2 is SQIVND (reference sequence). There are 15 residues in the CDR3. V lost 2 bases, J lost 8 bases, and 13 bases lay in between. The CDR3 here is CASSISGTGYSPLHF. The CDR3 coding sequence is TGTGCCAGTAGTATATCTGGAACTGGGTATTCACCCCTCCACTTT.

The chain is built from TRBV27 and TRBJ1-2; D not certain. This CDR3 contains 13 residues. Germline CDR1 is MNHEY and CDR2 is SMNVEV (reference sequence). The V and J ends lost 5 bases and 5 bases respectively, with 12 bases between them. This CDR3 reads CASSPWTGYGYTF. In nucleotides, the CDR3 is TGTGCCAGCAGTCCCTGGACCGGTTATGGCTACACCTTC.

Comments on this clone: One end of the junction does not line up with germline, which may come from a read error. This CDR3 reads CASSLVPVPGTEQYF. The CDR3 bases are TGTGCCAGCAGTTTGGTTCCGGTCCCCGGAACCGAGCAGTACTTC. The chain combines TRBV5-5 with TRBJ2-7, with D uncertain. The CDR3 spans 15 residues. Germline V gene data show CDR1 as SGHKS and CDR2 as YYEKEE (reference sequence).

The gene calls are TRBV10-3 and TRBJ1-1; 7 bases match TRBD1. Germline CDR1 and CDR2: ENHRY and SYGVKD. The V and J ends lost 5 bases and 0 bases, in that order; junction bases with no gene match: 3. This CDR3 contains 14 residues. CDR3 nucleotide sequence: TGTGCCATCAGTCTAGGGACAGTGAACACTGAAGCTTTCTTT. Its translation: CAISLGTVNTEAFF.

CDR3 nucleotide sequence: TGTGCCAGCAGCTACCCCGGACAGACCTATGGCTACACCTTC. Translating gives CASSYPGQTYGYTF. The V gene is TRBV5-8, the J gene TRBJ1-2, with D possibly being TRBD1 (6 bases). The CDR3 has 14 amino acids. Germline lookup yields CDR1 SGHTS and CDR2 YDEGEE. Trimming removed 3 bases at V and 4 bases at J, with 13 bases between.

The J gene is TRBJ1-2, the V gene TRBV19; 9 nucleotides agree with TRBD1. This CDR3 has 15 residues. Germline V gene lookup returns CDR1 LNHDA and CDR2 SQIVND (reference sequence). Unmatched junction bases numbered 5, after V lost 3 bases and J lost 3 bases. Written as DNA, the CDR3 is TGTGCCAGTAGTATCCGGGGACAGGGACACTATGGCTACACCTTC. Translating it yields CASSIRGQGHYGYTF.

The rearrangement joins TRBV19 to TRBJ1-2, with D hard to call. Trimming removed 3 bases from V and 0 bases from J, with 5 bases in between. Germline V gene lookup returns CDR1 LNHDA and CDR2 SQIVND (reference sequence). This CDR3 region has 13 residues. CDR3 nucleotide sequence: TGTGCCAGTAGTATTGCATCTAACTATGGCTACACCTTC. It translates to CASSIASNYGYTF.

V usage is TRBV7-6 and J usage is TRBJ2-1; 7 bases line up with TRBD2. CDR3 length: 16 residues. CDR1 is SGHVS, CDR2 FNYEAQ, per germline. V trimming: 1 base; J trimming: 8 bases; junction bases outside the gene matches: 11. The CDR3 sequence: CASSLGTGTTSYEQFF. The CDR3 coding sequence is TGTGCCAGCAGCTTAGGGACCGGGACTACCTCGTATGAGCAGTTCTTC.

The chain recombines TRBV18 with TRBJ1-2, with D maybe TRBD1 (5 bases). Trimming removed 3 bases from V and 3 bases from J, with 17 bases in between. CDR3 length: 16 residues. The germline V gene encodes CDR1 KGHSH and CDR2 LQKENI. Written as DNA, the CDR3 is TGTGCCAGCTCACCCCTCAGGCAGGGAGGCGACTATGGCTACACCTTC. Its translation: CASSPLRQGGDYGYTF. Full variable domain (missing parts from reference TRBV18 and TRBJ1-2): NAGVMQNPRHLVRRRGQEARLRCSPMKGHSHVYWYRQLPEEGLKFMVYLQKENIIDESGMPKERFSAEFPKEGPSILRIQQVVRGDSAAYFCASSPLRQGGDYGYTFGSGTRLTVV.

V and J are TRBV6-5 and TRBJ2-7; D not resolved. Trimming shortened V by 6 bases and J by 0 bases, and 9 bases separated the two germline ends. This CDR3 comprises 13 residues. From germline, CDR1 is MNHEY and CDR2 SVGAGI. CDR3 coding DNA: TGTGCCAGCAGGGACGGGCCCTCCTACGAGCAGTACTTC. This sequence encodes CASRDGPSYEQYF.